This T cell receptor (beta chain) is from a study of OX40 agonist ivuxolimab in advanced cancers. Germline CDR1 and CDR2: SGHTA and FQGTGA. The CDR3 covers 14 residues. Trimming removed 5 bases from V and 3 bases from J; junction bases left unmatched: 5. TCRdb's copy holds only in-frame clones and misses some; the assay was immunoSEQ multiplex PCR. This table holds roughly 74,000 clones, around 93% found once. The source was CD4+ or CD8+ T cells sorted from blood, collected in a trial of the OX40 agonist ivuxolimab. This TCR was sampled from an adult with an advanced solid tumor such as melanoma, head and neck, liver or kidney cancer. The V and J genes are TRBV7-3 and TRBJ2-7, with TRBD1 matching over 9 bases. The DNA of the CDR3 is TGTGCCAGCAGCCCCTTGGGACAGGGCTACGAGCAGTACTTC. This encodes CASSPLGQGYEQYF.